These 16 T cell receptor beta chains were all obtained from the same sample, sequenced in a study of technical replicates of blood from a handful of donors. Assay: immunoSEQ multiplex PCR; the TCRdb copy retains only in-frame clones and omits some. The data hold about 75,000 clones, with about nine tenths observed a single time. The sample taken for sequencing was T cells isolated from PBMCs. The receptors originated from a human donor in good health.

This clone occurred once. The chain uses TRBV5-1 and TRBJ1-3; 7 nucleotides match TRBD1. The CDR3 covers 15 residues. Trimming cost V 5 bases and J 0 bases; bases outside gene matches: 5. Germline V CDR1 and CDR2: SGHRS, YFSETQ. CDR3: CASSRDSFSGNTIYF. In DNA, the CDR3 is TGCGCCAGCAGTCGGGACAGCTTCTCTGGAAACACCATATATTTT.

This chain links TRBV11-3 with TRBJ2-1, with D possibly TRBD2 on 6 matching bases. Germline-derived CDR1 and CDR2 are SGHNT and YENEEA. This CDR3 comprises 13 residues. Trimming took off 7 bases at V and 5 bases at J, with 12 bases between the two ends. This CDR3 is CASKFGTHNEQFF. In DNA, the CDR3 is TGTGCCAGCAAATTCGGGACTCACAATGAGCAGTTCTTC.

The chain employs TRBV4-1 and TRBJ2-3; TRBD1 might be the D (5 bases). The CDR3 is 15 amino acids. Germline V gene lookup returns CDR1 MGHRA and CDR2 YSYEKL. V lost 5 bases and J 0 bases, leaving 12 bases between the germline ends. CDR3 DNA sequence: TGCGCCAGCAGCTACAGGTACTCTAGCACAGATACGCAGTATTTT. Translated: CASSYRYSSTDTQYF.

The J gene is TRBJ2-3, the V gene TRBV4-1, with D possibly matching TRBD2 (5 bases). This CDR3 contains 15 residues. The V end was cut by 0 bases, the J end by 1 base, with 8 bases between. Germline V gene sequence: CDR1 MGHRA, CDR2 YSYEKL. CDR3 protein: CASSQEWRGTDTQYF. The DNA for the CDR3 is TGCGCCAGCAGCCAAGAATGGCGGGGCACAGATACGCAGTATTTT.

The J gene is TRBJ1-1, the V gene TRBV19; no definite D call. The CDR3 is made up of 13 amino acids. Germline V gene sequence: CDR1 LNHDA, CDR2 SQIVND (reference sequence). V was clipped by 5 bases and J by 0 bases, with 7 bases between them. CDR3 sequence (DNA): TGTGCCAGTAGTCCAGGATTGAACACTGAAGCTTTCTTT. Amino acid sequence: CASSPGLNTEAFF.

There are a few counts of this clone. This chain joins TRBV9 and TRBJ1-1, with 8 bases fitting TRBD1. The trim removed 4 bases at V and 6 bases at J, leaving 5 bases unmatched. Per the germline V gene, CDR1 is SGDLS and CDR2 is YYNGEE. This CDR3 region has 13 residues. DNA of the CDR3: TGTGCCAGCAGCCTATCAGGGGGCTCTGAAGCTTTCTTT. It translates to CASSLSGGSEAFF. Complete variable domain (other parts from reference TRBV9 and TRBJ1-1): DSGVTQTPKHLITATGQRVTLRCSPRSGDLSVYWYQQSLDQGLQFLIQYYNGEERAKGNILERFSAQQFPDLHSELNLSSLELGDSALYFCASSLSGGSEAFFGQGTRLTVV.

The CDR3 DNA is TGCGCCAGCAGCCAAGGCCCGGGAACCGGGGAGCTGTTTTTT. This codes for CASSQGPGTGELFF. The chain employs TRBV4-3 and TRBJ2-2, with D tentatively TRBD2 (5 bases). The CDR3 spans 14 residues. Trimming cost V 1 base and J 5 bases, with 8 bases left between them. Germline CDR1 reads LGHNA; CDR2 reads YSLEER.

The chain has TRBV5-1 and TRBJ2-5; perhaps TRBD1 as D (6 bases). This CDR3 spans 13 amino acids. The germline V and J ends were trimmed by 1 base and 3 bases, with 7 bases remaining between them. The V gene's germline CDR1 is SGHRS and CDR2 YFSETQ. CDR3: CASSLRTEETQYF. In nucleotides, the CDR3 is TGCGCCAGCAGCTTGAGGACAGAAGAGACCCAGTACTTC.

V is TRBV5-1 and J is TRBJ1-1; no firm D call. Germline-derived CDR1 and CDR2 are SGHRS and YFSETQ. This CDR3 region has 13 residues. The ends were cut back, 5 bases at V and 6 bases at J, with 14 bases in the middle. The CDR3 region has the DNA TGCGCCAGCAGACTAGAACGTGGCTCTGAAGCTTTCTTT. It encodes CASRLERGSEAFF.

The chain is built from TRBV10-2 and TRBJ1-2; maybe TRBD1 (5 bases). V lost 4 bases, J lost 1 base, and 7 bases lay in between. CDR3 length: 13 amino acids. CDR1 WSHSY and CDR2 SAAADI come from the germline V gene. The CDR3 bases are TGCGCCAGCAGTGCCGGGGGTAACTATGGCTACACCTTC. It encodes CASSAGGNYGYTF.

The V call is TRBV28, the J call TRBJ1-5; the D is unclear. Germline assignment: CDR1 MDHEN and CDR2 SYDVKM. CDR3 size: 14 residues. V was trimmed by 2 bases and J by 2 bases, leaving 7 bases between them. The CDR3: CASSLGGGNQPQHF. In DNA, the CDR3 is TGTGCCAGCAGTTTAGGCGGGGGCAATCAGCCCCAGCATTTT.

The rearrangement uses TRBV10-1 and TRBJ2-1; D is possibly TRBD2 (5 bases). CDR1 is WNHNN, CDR2 SYGVQD, per germline (reference sequence). V lost 0 bases and J 2 bases, leaving 11 bases between the germline ends. The CDR3 runs 16 residues. CDR3 residues: CASSESISGPYNEQFF. In DNA form, the CDR3 reads TGCGCCAGCAGTGAGTCGATAAGCGGCCCCTACAATGAGCAGTTCTTC.

The gene calls are TRBV15 and TRBJ2-7, with TRBD1 as a possible D gene (5 bases). Deletions cut 0 bases from V and 7 bases from J, with 10 bases between. Looked up from germline, CDR1 is LNHNV and CDR2 is YYDKDF (reference sequence). The CDR3 spans 13 residues. Here the CDR3 reads CATSRDYDREQYF. CDR3 DNA sequence: TGTGCCACCAGCAGAGATTATGACAGAGAGCAGTACTTC.

The rearrangement links TRBV4-1 to TRBJ2-1; D gene ambiguous. The germline CDR1 and CDR2 sequences are MGHRA and YSYEKL. There are 12 residues in the CDR3. The ends were cut back, 3 bases at V and 6 bases at J, with 6 bases in the middle. The CDR3 DNA reads TGCGCCAGCAGCCAGCAGTCCAATGAGCAGTTCTTC. Translated: CASSQQSNEQFF.

The gene calls are TRBV28 and TRBJ2-7; TRBD1 matches 9 bases. CDR3 size: 15 residues. V was pared by 3 bases and J by 5 bases, with 8 bases of the junction left unmatched. Germline V gene sequence: CDR1 MDHEN, CDR2 SYDVKM. The CDR3 loop is CASSLSWGQGDEQYF. The CDR3 coding sequence is TGTGCCAGCAGTTTGTCATGGGGACAGGGAGACGAGCAGTACTTC.

The chain carries TRBV9 and TRBJ1-1, with 7 positions matching TRBD1. V lost 0 bases to trimming and J lost 0 bases; unmatched junction nucleotides: 5. The CDR3 has 16 amino acids. Per germline, CDR1 SGDLS and CDR2 YYNGEE. The CDR3 sequence: CASSVEQGRMNTEAFF. The CDR3 DNA reads as TGTGCCAGCAGCGTAGAACAGGGGCGAATGAACACTGAAGCTTTCTTT.